This T cell receptor beta chain derives from a study of PD-1 and CTLA-4 blockade in melanoma. Method: immunoSEQ multiplex PCR; TCRdb's copy keeps in-frame clones and lacks some. The sample lists about 32,000 clones, about 87% occurring once. The CDR3 runs to 14 residues. Germline CDR1 SGHDN, CDR2 FVKESK. Trimming removed 1 base from V and 5 bases from J, with 11 bases in between. The material was CD8+ T cells from peripheral blood, obtained from a patient given anti-PD-1 treatment. The J gene is TRBJ1-2, the V gene TRBV14; D not certain. The receptor was derived from a human donor with melanoma. CDR3 nucleotides: TGTGCCAGCAGCCAAGGCGAAAGAATATATGGCTACACCTTC. Protein sequence: CASSQGERIYGYTF.